Here is one T cell receptor beta chain with its context. As yet, its antigen is unknown. These data come from a study of OX40 agonist ivuxolimab in advanced cancers. Study at large: Dose-escalation patients were diagnosed with hepatocellular carcinoma, melanoma, renal cell cancer or head and neck cancer.

Study-level findings and limits: Clonal expansion was among the lowest in partial responders at 0.1-3.0 mg/kg, especially CD8+.

The CDR3 runs to 15 residues. Per the germline V gene, CDR1 is SNHLY and CDR2 is FYNNEI. Trimming took 0 bases from V and 5 from J, leaving 13 bases between them. Only in-frame clones appear in the TCRdb table, and some are missing; sequencing was by immunoSEQ multiplex PCR. This table has 60,000 or so clones, about 91% appearing once. Sequencing used CD4+ or CD8+ T cells sorted from blood, obtained in a trial of the OX40 agonist ivuxolimab. The TCR originated in an adult with an advanced solid tumor such as melanoma, head and neck, liver or kidney cancer. The rearrangement joins TRBV2 to TRBJ1-1; maybe TRBD1 (6 bases). The CDR3 nucleotides read TGTGCCAGCAGTGAAGCTTCGTTCAGGGGTACTGAAGCTTTCTTT. This translates into CASSEASFRGTEAFF.